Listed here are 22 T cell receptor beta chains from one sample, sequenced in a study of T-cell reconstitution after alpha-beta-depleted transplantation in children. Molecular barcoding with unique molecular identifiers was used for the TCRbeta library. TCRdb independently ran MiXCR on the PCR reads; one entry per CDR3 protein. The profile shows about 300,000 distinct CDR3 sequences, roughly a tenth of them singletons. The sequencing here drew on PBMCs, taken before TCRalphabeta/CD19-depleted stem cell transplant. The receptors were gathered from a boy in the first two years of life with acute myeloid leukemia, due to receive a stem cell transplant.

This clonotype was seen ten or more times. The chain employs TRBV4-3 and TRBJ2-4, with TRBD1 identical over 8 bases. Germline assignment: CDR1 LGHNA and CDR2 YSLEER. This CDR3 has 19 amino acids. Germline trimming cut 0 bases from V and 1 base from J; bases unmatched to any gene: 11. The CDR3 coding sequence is TGCGCCAGCAGCCAAGATCTCCCCTACCAGGGGGCGGCCAAAAACATTCAGTACTTC. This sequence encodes CASSQDLPYQGAAKNIQYF.

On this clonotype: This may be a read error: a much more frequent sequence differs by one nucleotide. CDR3 sequence reads: CASSLTTRGNTIYF. CDR3 DNA: TGTGCCAGCAGCCTCACGACAAGGGGAAACACCATATATTTT. The rearrangement joins TRBV12-3 or TRBV12-4 to TRBJ1-3; D ambiguous. This CDR3 is 14 amino acids long. V lost 6 bases and J lost 4, with 13 bases in between.

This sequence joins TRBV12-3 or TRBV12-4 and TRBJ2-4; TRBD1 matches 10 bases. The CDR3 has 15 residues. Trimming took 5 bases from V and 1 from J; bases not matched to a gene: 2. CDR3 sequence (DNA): TGTGCCAGCAGTGGACAGGGGGAGGCCAAAAACATTCAGTACTTC. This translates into CASSGQGEAKNIQYF.

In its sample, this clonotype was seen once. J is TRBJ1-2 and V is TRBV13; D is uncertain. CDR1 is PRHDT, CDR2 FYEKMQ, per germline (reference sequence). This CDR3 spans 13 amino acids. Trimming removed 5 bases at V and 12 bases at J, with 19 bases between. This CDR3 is CASSPVPVSEDTF. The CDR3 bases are TGTGCCAGCAGCCCTGTCCCCGTCTCTGAAGACACCTTC.

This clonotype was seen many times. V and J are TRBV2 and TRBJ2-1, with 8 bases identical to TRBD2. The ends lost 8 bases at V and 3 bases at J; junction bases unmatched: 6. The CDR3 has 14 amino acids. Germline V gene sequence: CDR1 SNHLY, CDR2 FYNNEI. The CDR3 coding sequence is TGTGCCAGCCGGCGGCGGGGGGACTACAATGAGCAGTTCTTC. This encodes CASRRRGDYNEQFF.

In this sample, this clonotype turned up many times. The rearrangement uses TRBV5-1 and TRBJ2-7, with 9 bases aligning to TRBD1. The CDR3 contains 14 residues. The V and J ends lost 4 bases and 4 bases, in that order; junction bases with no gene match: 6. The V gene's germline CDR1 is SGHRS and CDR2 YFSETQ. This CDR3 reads CASSPGDRDYEQYF. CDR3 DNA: TGCGCCAGCAGCCCAGGGGACAGGGATTACGAGCAGTACTTC. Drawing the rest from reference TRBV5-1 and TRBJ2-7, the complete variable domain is KAGVTQTPRYLIKTRGQQVTLSCSPISGHRSVSWYQQTPGQGLQFLFEYFSETQRNKGNFPGRFSGRQFSNSRSEMNVSTLELGDSALYLCASSPGDRDYEQYFGPGTRLTVT.

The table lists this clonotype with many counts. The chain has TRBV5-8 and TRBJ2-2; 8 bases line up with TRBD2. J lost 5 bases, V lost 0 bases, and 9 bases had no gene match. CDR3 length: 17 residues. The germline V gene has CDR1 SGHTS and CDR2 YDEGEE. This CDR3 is CASSLVVPAGVTGELFF. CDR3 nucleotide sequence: TGTGCCAGCAGCTTGGTCGTCCCAGCGGGAGTTACCGGGGAGCTGTTTTTT.

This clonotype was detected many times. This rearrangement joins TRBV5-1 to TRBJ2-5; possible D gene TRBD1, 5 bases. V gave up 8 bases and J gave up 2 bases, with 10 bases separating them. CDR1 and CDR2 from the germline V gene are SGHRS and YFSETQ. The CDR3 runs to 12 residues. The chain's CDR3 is CASRQPQETQYF. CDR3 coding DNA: TGCGCCAGTCGACAGCCACAAGAGACCCAGTACTTC.

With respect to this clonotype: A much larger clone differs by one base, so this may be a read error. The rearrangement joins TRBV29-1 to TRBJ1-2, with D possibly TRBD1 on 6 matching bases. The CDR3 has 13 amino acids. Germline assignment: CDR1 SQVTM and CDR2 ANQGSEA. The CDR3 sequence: CGVEEQGKDGYTF. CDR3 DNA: TGCGGCGTTGAAGAACAGGGAAAGGATGGCTACACCTTC. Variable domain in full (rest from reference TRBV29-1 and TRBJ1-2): SAVISQKPSRDICQRGTSLTIQCQVDSQVTMMFWYRQQPGQSLTLIATANQGSEATYESGFVIDKFPISRPNLTFSTLTVSNMSPEDSSIYLCGVEEQGKDGYTFGSGTRLTVV.

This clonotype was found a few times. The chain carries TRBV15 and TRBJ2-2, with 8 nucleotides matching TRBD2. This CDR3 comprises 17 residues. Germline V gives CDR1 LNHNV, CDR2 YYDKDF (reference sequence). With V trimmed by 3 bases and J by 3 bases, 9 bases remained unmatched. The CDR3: CATSSPRSGSHTGELFF. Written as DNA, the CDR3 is TGTGCCACCAGCAGCCCACGAAGCGGGAGCCACACCGGGGAGCTGTTTTTT.

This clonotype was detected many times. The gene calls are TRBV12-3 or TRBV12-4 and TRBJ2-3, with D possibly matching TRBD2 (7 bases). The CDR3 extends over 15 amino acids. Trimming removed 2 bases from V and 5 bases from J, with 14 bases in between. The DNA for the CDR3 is TGTGCCAGCAGTTTATGGGGGGGCCTAGGAGATACGCAGTATTTT. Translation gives CASSLWGGLGDTQYF.

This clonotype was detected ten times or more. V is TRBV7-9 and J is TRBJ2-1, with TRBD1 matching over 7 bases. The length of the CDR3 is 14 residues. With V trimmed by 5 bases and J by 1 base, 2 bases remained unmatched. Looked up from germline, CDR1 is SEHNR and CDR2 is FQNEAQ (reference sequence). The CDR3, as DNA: TGTGCCAGCAGCGTCAGGGGGTCCTACAATGAGCAGTTCTTC. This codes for CASSVRGSYNEQFF.

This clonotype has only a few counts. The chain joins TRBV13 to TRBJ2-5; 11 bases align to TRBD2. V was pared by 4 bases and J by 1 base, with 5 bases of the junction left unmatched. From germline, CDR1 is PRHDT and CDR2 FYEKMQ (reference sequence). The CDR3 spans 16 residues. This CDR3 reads CASSSRLAGLQETQYF. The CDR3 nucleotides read TGTGCCAGCAGCTCCCGACTAGCGGGACTCCAAGAGACCCAGTACTTC.

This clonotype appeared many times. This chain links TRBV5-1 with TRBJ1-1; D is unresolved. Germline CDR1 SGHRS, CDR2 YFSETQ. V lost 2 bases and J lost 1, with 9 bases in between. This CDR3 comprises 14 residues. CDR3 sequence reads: CASSFLEENTEAFF. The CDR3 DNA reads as TGCGCCAGCAGCTTTCTGGAGGAGAACACTGAAGCTTTCTTT.

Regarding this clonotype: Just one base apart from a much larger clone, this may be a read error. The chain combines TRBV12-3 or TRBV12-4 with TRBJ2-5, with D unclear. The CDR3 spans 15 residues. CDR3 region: CANSSRAVFQETQYF. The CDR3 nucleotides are TGTGCCAACAGTTCCCGGGCAGTTTTTCAAGAGACCCAGTACTTC.

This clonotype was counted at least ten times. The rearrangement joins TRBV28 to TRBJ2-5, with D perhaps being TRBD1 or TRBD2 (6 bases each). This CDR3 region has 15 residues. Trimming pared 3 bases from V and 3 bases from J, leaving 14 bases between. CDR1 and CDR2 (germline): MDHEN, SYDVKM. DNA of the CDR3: TGTGCCAGCAGTTTTTGGGGGGCAGGAAAAGAGACCCAGTACTTC. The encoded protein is CASSFWGAGKETQYF.

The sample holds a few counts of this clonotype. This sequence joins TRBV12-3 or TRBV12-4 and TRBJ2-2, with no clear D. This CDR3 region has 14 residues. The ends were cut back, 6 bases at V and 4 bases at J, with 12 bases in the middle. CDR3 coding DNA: TGTGCCAGCAGCCTCCGTCTGCGCACCGGGGAGCTGTTTTTT. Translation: CASSLRLRTGELFF.

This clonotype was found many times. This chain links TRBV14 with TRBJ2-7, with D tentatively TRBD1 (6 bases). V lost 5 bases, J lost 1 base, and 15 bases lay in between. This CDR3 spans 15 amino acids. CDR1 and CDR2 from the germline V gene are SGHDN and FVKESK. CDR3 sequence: CASSKATGYSYEQYF. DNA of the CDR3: TGTGCCAGCAGCAAAGCGACAGGTTATTCCTACGAGCAGTACTTC.

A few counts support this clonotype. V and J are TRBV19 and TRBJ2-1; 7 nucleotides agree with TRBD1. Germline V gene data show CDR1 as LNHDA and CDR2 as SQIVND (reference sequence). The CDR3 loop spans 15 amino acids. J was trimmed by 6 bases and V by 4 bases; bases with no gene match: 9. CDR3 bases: TGTGCCAGTAGTAGAAGACAGGGCCCTTTCAATGAGCAGTTCTTC. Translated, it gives CASSRRQGPFNEQFF.

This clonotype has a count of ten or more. This CDR3 is CASRLEGRPSTDTQYF. CDR3 nucleotides: TGTGCAAGTCGCTTAGAGGGACGGCCCAGCACAGATACGCAGTATTTT. The chain combines TRBV12-2 with TRBJ2-3; TRBD2 is the table's D call, not checked against the DNA. TRBV12-2 is described as a pseudogene. This CDR3 comprises 16 residues.

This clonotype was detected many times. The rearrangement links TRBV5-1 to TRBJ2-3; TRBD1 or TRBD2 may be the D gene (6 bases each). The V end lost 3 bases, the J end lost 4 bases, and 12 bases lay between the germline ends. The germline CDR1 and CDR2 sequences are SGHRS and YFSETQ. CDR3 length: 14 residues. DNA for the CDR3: TGCGCCAGCAGCTGGGGGCGGGGATCAGATACGCAGTATTTT. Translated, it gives CASSWGRGSDTQYF.

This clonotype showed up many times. The CDR3 region has the DNA TGCGCCAGCAGCTTCTCCTTCGCCAGCCAAGAGACCCAGTACTTC. As protein: CASSFSFASQETQYF. The V call is TRBV5-1, the J call TRBJ2-5; D gene uncertain. CDR1 and CDR2 (germline): SGHRS, YFSETQ. This CDR3 has 15 residues. The ends were cut back, 2 bases at V and 1 base at J, with 12 bases in the middle.